The 22 T cell receptor beta chains reported below all come from one sample, sequenced in a study of T-cell memory formation after mild COVID-19. TCRdb re-analysed the 5' RACE reads in MiXCR, keeping a single row per CDR3 protein. The data hold 190,000 or so distinct CDR3 sequences, with over 20% observed a single time. Sequenced: PBMCs or a T cell subset sorted from them (not recorded which). The receptors shown here come from an adult woman who had mild COVID-19 (a few samples of this study predate the infection). Cell type and time point are not known.

The table lists this clonotype with a few counts. J is TRBJ1-1 and V is TRBV2, with 10 bases that match TRBD1. The V gene end was trimmed by 4 bases and the J gene end by 3 bases; junction bases not matched to a gene: 8. There are 16 residues in the CDR3. Germline V CDR1 and CDR2: SNHLY, FYNNEI. The CDR3 DNA reads TGTGCCAGCAGTGTTGACAAGGACAGGGGGGACACTGAAGCTTTCTTT. Its protein product is CASSVDKDRGDTEAFF.

The chain has TRBV4-2 and TRBJ1-5; D unclear. With 0 bases removed from V and 4 bases from J, the gap between germline ends came to 7 bases. The CDR3 sequence is 14 residues long. Looked up from germline, CDR1 is LGHNA and CDR2 is YNFKEQ. CDR3 protein: CASSQDLRNQPQHF. CDR3 coding DNA: TGTGCCAGCAGCCAAGATTTGAGGAATCAGCCCCAGCATTTT.

This clonotype has only one observation. The chain couples TRBV4-2 to TRBJ2-3; TRBD1 agrees at 8 bases. CDR3 length: 17 amino acids. With V trimmed by 2 bases and J by 1 base, 8 bases remained unmatched. The germline CDR1 and CDR2 sequences are LGHNA and YNFKEQ. The CDR3 nucleotides read TGTGCCAGCAGCCAAATCCCACAGGGGGGCGGCACAGATACGCAGTATTTT. Residues: CASSQIPQGGGTDTQYF.

This clonotype is a singleton in its sample. This chain links TRBV11-3 with TRBJ1-1; a weak D match, TRBD1 (6 bases). The CDR3 loop spans 14 amino acids. V lost 3 bases to trimming and J lost 1 base, with 9 bases between them. Germline loops: CDR1 SGHNT, CDR2 YENEEA. CDR3 in amino acids: CASSFRGRNTEAFF. CDR3 in DNA: TGTGCCAGCAGCTTTAGGGGGAGGAACACTGAAGCTTTCTTT.

The chain uses TRBV7-2 and TRBJ1-2, with D possibly TRBD1 on 5 matching bases. Looked up from germline, CDR1 is SGHTA and CDR2 is FQGNSA. The V end was cut by 5 bases, the J end by 8 bases, with 15 bases between. The CDR3 extends over 13 amino acids. CDR3 sequence: CASSRIQGWGYTF. CDR3 nucleotides: TGTGCCAGCAGCCGGATTCAGGGCTGGGGCTACACCTTC.

This clonotype turned up a few times. This sequence joins TRBV15 and TRBJ2-5; possible D gene TRBD1, 5 bases. The CDR3 is made up of 16 amino acids. The ends were cut back, 5 bases at V and 1 base at J, with 17 bases in the middle. From germline, CDR1 is LNHNV and CDR2 YYDKDF (reference sequence). The CDR3 here is CATSERMTVVQETQYF. CDR3 in DNA: TGTGCCACCAGCGAACGCATGACAGTTGTCCAAGAGACCCAGTACTTC. Variable domain in full (rest from reference TRBV15 and TRBJ2-5): DAMVIQNPRYQVTQFGKPVTLSCSQTLNHNVMYWYQQKSSQAPKLLFHYYDKDFNNEADTPDNFQSRRPNTSFCFLDIRSPGLGDTAMYLCATSERMTVVQETQYFGPGTRLLVL.

The CDR3 DNA reads TGTGCCAGCAGCCAAGGGAACAGGGGAGTTTACAATGAGCAGTTCTTC. Protein: CASSQGNRGVYNEQFF. This chain connects TRBV14 to TRBJ2-1; 7 bases are shared with TRBD1. CDR1 is SGHDN, CDR2 FVKESK, per germline. V lost 1 base, J lost 4 bases, and 7 bases stayed unmatched. The CDR3 has 16 amino acids.

The chain recombines TRBV7-9 with TRBJ1-1; D is uncertain. Germline CDR1 SEHNR, CDR2 FQNEAQ (reference sequence). The CDR3 length is 13 residues. With 4 bases removed from V and 5 bases from J, the gap between germline ends came to 11 bases. The CDR3 DNA reads as TGTGCCAGCAGCTCGCTCGGGTGGACTGAAGCTTTCTTT. Amino acids: CASSSLGWTEAFF. Full variable domain (rest looked up from reference TRBV7-9 and TRBJ1-1): DTGVSQNPRHKITKRGQNVTFRCDPISEHNRLYWYRQTLGQGPEFLTYFQNEAQLEKSRLLSDRFSAERPKGSFSTLEIQRTEQGDSAMYLCASSSLGWTEAFFGQGTRLTVV.

The chain employs TRBV7-2 and TRBJ1-1; D gene unclear. This CDR3 comprises 14 residues. V was trimmed by 5 bases and J by 1 base, leaving 11 bases between them. The germline V gene encodes CDR1 SGHTA and CDR2 FQGNSA. The CDR3 coding sequence is TGTGCCAGCAGCCTTGGAATTCAGAACACTGAAGCTTTCTTT. This translates into CASSLGIQNTEAFF.

A few counts support this clonotype. CDR3 DNA: TGTGCCAGCAGCTCGGGGGCCTTCCATGAGCAGTTCTTC. This gives the protein CASSSGAFHEQFF. This chain connects TRBV5-5 to TRBJ2-1; D may match TRBD1 or TRBD2 (6 bases each). Trimming left V 3 bases short and J 8 bases short, with 12 bases between. CDR1 and CDR2 (germline): SGHKS, YYEKEE (reference sequence). This CDR3 has 13 amino acids.

This clonotype was recorded a few times. This chain uses TRBV10-3 with TRBJ2-1; D unclear. The CDR3 has 17 amino acids. With 7 bases removed from V and 7 bases from J, the gap between germline ends came to 26 bases. The germline V gene has CDR1 ENHRY and CDR2 SYGVKD. The CDR3 loop is CAIKCPVIEQIRNEQFF. The DNA of the CDR3 is TGTGCCATCAAGTGTCCTGTTATAGAACAGATTAGGAATGAGCAGTTCTTC.

About this clonotype: Its ends do not fully match the called genes, so a read error is possible. V and J are TRBV5-6 and TRBJ2-5, with D possibly being TRBD2 (6 bases). This CDR3 is built from 13 residues. CDR1 SGHDT and CDR2 YYEEEE come from the germline V gene. The CDR3 DNA sequence: TGTGCCAGCAGCTGGACCGCCGGCGGGACCAAGTACTTC. The encoded protein is CASSWTAGGTKYF. Complete variable domain (other parts from reference TRBV5-6 and TRBJ2-5): DAGVTQSPTHLIKTRGQQVTLRCSPKSGHDTVSWYQQALGQGPQFIFQYYEEEERQRGNFPDRFSGHQFPNYSSELNVNALLLGDSALYLCASSWTAGGTKYFGPGTRLLVL.

The chain carries TRBV25-1 and TRBJ1-1; 8 bases are shared with TRBD1. J was trimmed by 5 bases and V by 7 bases; bases with no gene match: 6. Germline V gene lookup returns CDR1 MGHDK and CDR2 SYGVNS. The CDR3 runs to 13 residues. The CDR3 here is CASNLGQGTEAFF. DNA of the CDR3: TGTGCCAGCAATCTCGGACAGGGAACTGAAGCTTTCTTT.

The V and J genes are TRBV5-1 and TRBJ1-2; D is uncertain. The CDR3 covers 14 residues. Germline V gene lookup returns CDR1 SGHRS and CDR2 YFSETQ. The germline V and J ends were trimmed by 0 bases and 4 bases, with 10 bases remaining between them. The CDR3 DNA sequence: TGCGCCAGCAGCTTGGACCAGACCCTCTATGGCTACACCTTC. Residues: CASSLDQTLYGYTF.

The chain links TRBV9 to TRBJ2-1; weak D call: TRBD2 (6 bases). Germline-derived CDR1 and CDR2 are SGDLS and YYNGEE. V dropped 0 bases and J dropped 1 base, with 8 bases sitting between them. The CDR3 has 15 residues. CDR3 in DNA: TGTGCCAGCAGCGTAGCGGGAGAATCCTACAATGAGCAGTTCTTC. Protein: CASSVAGESYNEQFF.

This chain links TRBV27 with TRBJ1-1, with 12 bases identical to TRBD1. This CDR3 is built from 14 residues. Per the germline V gene, CDR1 is MNHEY and CDR2 is SMNVEV (reference sequence). Trimming took 3 bases from V and 11 from J; bases not matched to a gene: 7. CDR3 sequence: CASSFGTGGFGAFF. As DNA, the CDR3 is TGTGCCAGCAGTTTTGGGACAGGGGGCTTTGGGGCTTTCTTT.

V and J are TRBV25-1 and TRBJ2-5; D call uncertain. The CDR3 contains 13 residues. V lost 2 bases to trimming and J lost 5 bases, with 9 bases between them. CDR1 is MGHDK, CDR2 SYGVNS, per germline. CDR3 residues: CASSEQVWETQYF. The DNA of the CDR3 is TGTGCCAGCAGTGAACAAGTGTGGGAGACCCAGTACTTC.

The rearrangement links TRBV29-1 to TRBJ2-2; D is possibly TRBD1 (6 bases). The V end lost 3 bases, the J end lost 2 bases, and 13 bases lay between the germline ends. Germline V gene lookup returns CDR1 SQVTM and CDR2 ANQGSEA. This CDR3 has 15 residues. DNA for the CDR3: TGCAGCGTTGAGTCCAGGGGCGACAACACCGGGGAGCTGTTTTTT. Amino acids: CSVESRGDNTGELFF.

The V gene is TRBV5-1, the J gene TRBJ2-5; TRBD1 matches 9 bases. This CDR3 is 17 amino acids long. Germline trimming cut 7 bases from V and 2 bases from J; bases unmatched to any gene: 15. CDR1 is SGHRS, CDR2 YFSETQ, per germline. The CDR3: CASHSDTGGFWQETQYF. The CDR3 region has the DNA TGCGCCAGCCACAGTGATACAGGGGGCTTTTGGCAAGAGACCCAGTACTTC.

The V gene is TRBV6-2 or TRBV6-3, the J gene TRBJ2-3; D is undetermined. V was clipped by 5 bases and J by 2 bases, with 17 bases between them. The CDR3 consists of 16 residues. Germline V CDR1 and CDR2: MNHEY, SVGEGT. The CDR3 protein is CASSAESWVTTDTQYF. The CDR3 nucleotides read TGTGCCAGCAGTGCGGAAAGTTGGGTCACCACAGATACGCAGTATTTT.

This rearrangement joins TRBV20-1 to TRBJ2-1; no reliable D call. The CDR3 length is 15 residues. The V gene's germline CDR1 is DFQATT and CDR2 SNEGSKA (reference sequence). Trimming shortened V by 1 base and J by 8 bases, and 18 bases separated the two germline ends. The CDR3 DNA reads TGCAGTGCTAGAGGCCCCGGGCCGAGCACCCATGAGCAGTTCTTC. It yields the protein CSARGPGPSTHEQFF.

This chain links TRBV5-1 with TRBJ1-2, with D perhaps matching TRBD1 (5 bases). V was pared by 4 bases and J by 4 bases, with 20 bases between. This CDR3 has 16 amino acids. Germline V CDR1 and CDR2: SGHRS, YFSETQ. The CDR3 here is CASSPGSPGYLYGYTF. Written as DNA, the CDR3 is TGCGCCAGCAGCCCCGGGTCCCCAGGGTACCTCTATGGCTACACCTTC.